Sequencing of this T cell receptor (beta chain) was carried out in a study of response to subunit inactivated influenza vaccine. Findings and limits, study-wide: The study's authors posited that every seasonal influenza vaccination enlists few new T cells.

This clonotype was detected a few times. Its specificity is not known. TCRdb called the RT-PCR reads again in MiXCR, with one record for every CDR3 protein. The data contain hundreds of thousands of distinct CDR3 sequences, about a fifth of them singletons. The input for sequencing was PBMCs from blood, taken roughly 5 days after vaccination. The origin of this receptor is a man aged 45-60 years who received an inactivated influenza vaccine.

CDR3 amino acids: CSVTPRLLVTDTQYF. The CDR3 nucleotides are TGCAGCGTTACACCGAGATTACTAGTCACAGATACGCAGTATTTT. The chain joins TRBV29-1 to TRBJ2-3; D might be TRBD2 (5 bases). This CDR3 spans 15 amino acids. V gave up 5 bases and J gave up 2 bases, with 17 bases separating them. The germline gives CDR1 SQVTM, CDR2 ANQGSEA.